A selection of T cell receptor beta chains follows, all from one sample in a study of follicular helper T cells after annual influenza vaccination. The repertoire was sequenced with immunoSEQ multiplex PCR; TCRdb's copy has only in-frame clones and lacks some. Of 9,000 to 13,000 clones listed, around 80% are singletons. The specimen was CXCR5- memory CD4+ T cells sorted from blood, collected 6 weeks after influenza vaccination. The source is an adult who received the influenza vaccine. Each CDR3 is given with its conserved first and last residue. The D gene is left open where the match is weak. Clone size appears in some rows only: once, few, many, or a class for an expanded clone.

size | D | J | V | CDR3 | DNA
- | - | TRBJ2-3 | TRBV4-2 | CASSQQGSDTQYF | TGTGCCAGCAGCCAACAGGGTAGCGATACGCAGTATTTT
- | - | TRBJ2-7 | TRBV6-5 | CASSYHDRSYEQYF | TGTGCCAGCAGTTACCACGACAGGTCCTACGAGCAGTACTTC
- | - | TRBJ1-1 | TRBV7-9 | CASSPGPGLAFF | TGTGCCAGCAGCCCCGGACCGGGTCTGGCTTTCTTT
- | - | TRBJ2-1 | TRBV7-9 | CASSFVGIRNEQFF | TGTGCCAGCAGCTTTGTAGGGATAAGGAATGAGCAGTTCTTC
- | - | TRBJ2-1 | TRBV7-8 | CASSLGGQGRHEQFF | TGTGCCAGCAGCTTAGGAGGGCAAGGGAGACATGAGCAGTTCTTC
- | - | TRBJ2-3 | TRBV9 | CASSGMISVPTQYF | TGTGCCAGCAGCGGTATGATTAGCGTTCCCACGCAGTATTTT
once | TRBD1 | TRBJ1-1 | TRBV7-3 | CASSLGPDRDTEAFF | TGTGCCAGCAGCTTGGGACCGGACAGGGACACTGAAGCTTTCTTT
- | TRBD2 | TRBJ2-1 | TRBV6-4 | CASSRGGRVNEQFF | TGTGCCAGCAGCCGGGGGGGCCGGGTCAATGAGCAGTTCTTC
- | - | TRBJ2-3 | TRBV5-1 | CASSPGRQSTDTQYF | TGCGCCAGCAGCCCGGGACGGCAGAGCACAGATACGCAGTATTTT
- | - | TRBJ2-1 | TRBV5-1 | CASSLGGRGRSNEQFF | TGCGCCAGCAGCTTGGGAGGCCGGGGGCGCAGCAATGAGCAGTTCTTC
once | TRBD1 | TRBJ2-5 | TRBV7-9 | CASSLVQGWIETQYF | TGTGCCAGCAGCTTAGTACAGGGGTGGATAGAAACCCAGTACTTC
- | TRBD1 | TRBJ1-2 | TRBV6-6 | CASRPDRDYGYTF | TGTGCCAGCAGACCGGACAGGGACTATGGCTACACCTTC
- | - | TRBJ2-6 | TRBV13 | CASSLDGAPGANVLTF | TGTGCCAGCAGCTTAGACGGCGCCCCTGGGGCCAACGTCCTGACTTTC
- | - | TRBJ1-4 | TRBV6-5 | CASSPSTRPVWKLFF | TGTGCCAGCAGCCCTTCCACACGGCCTGTGTGGAAACTGTTTTTT
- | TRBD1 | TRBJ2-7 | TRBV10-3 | CAIGTGGRTYEQYF | TGTGCCATTGGGACAGGCGGAAGAACCTACGAGCAGTACTTC
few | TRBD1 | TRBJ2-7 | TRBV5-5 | CASNRDRAYEQYF | TGTGCCAGCAACCGGGACAGGGCCTACGAGCAGTACTTC
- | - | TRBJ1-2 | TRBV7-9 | CASSPKNKGYTF | TGTGCCAGCAGCCCAAAAAATAAAGGCTACACCTTC
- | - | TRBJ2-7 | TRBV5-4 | CASSLGREHYEQYF | TGTGCCAGCAGCTTGGGACGAGAGCACTACGAGCAGTACTTC
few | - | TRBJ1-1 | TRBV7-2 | CASSPSSHEAFF | TGTGCCAGCAGCCCTAGCAGTCATGAAGCTTTCTTT
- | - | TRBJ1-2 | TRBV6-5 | CASSYGPPVNYGYTF | TGTGCCAGCAGTTACGGGCCTCCTGTTAACTATGGCTACACCTTC
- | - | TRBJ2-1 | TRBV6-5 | CASSYGPASSYNEQFF | TGTGCCAGCAGTTACGGTCCAGCTTCCTCCTACAATGAGCAGTTCTTC
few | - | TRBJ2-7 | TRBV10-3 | CAISESVYEQYF | TGTGCCATCAGTGAGTCGGTCTACGAGCAGTACTTC
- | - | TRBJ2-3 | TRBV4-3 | CASSPTAVDTDTQYF | TGCGCCAGCAGCCCGACAGCCGTGGACACAGATACGCAGTATTTT
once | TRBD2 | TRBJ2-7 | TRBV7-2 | CASSTSGVTYEQYF | TGTGCCAGCAGCACGAGCGGGGTGACCTACGAGCAGTACTTC
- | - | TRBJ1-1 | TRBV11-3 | CASSPGGVNTEAFF | TGTGCCAGCAGCCCTGGAGGGGTGAACACTGAAGCTTTCTTT
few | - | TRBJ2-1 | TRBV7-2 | CASSPTPLSVLF | TGTGCCAGCAGCCCCACTCCTCTCTCGGTACTCTTC
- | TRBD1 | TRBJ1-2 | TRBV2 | CASSEGQGRFNYGYTF | TGTGCCAGCAGTGAGGGACAGGGGAGATTTAACTATGGCTACACCTTC
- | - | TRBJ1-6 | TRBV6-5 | CASSYITVPNSPLHF | TGTGCCAGCAGTTACATTACAGTACCTAATTCACCCCTCCACTTT
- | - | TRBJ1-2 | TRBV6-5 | CASSYDSNYGYTF | TGTGCCAGCAGTTACGACTCAAACTATGGCTACACCTTC
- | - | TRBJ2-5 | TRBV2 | CASSRVGAPQETQYF | TGTGCCAGCAGTCGGGTCGGGGCCCCCCAAGAGACCCAGTACTTC
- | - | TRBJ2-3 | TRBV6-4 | CASIQKVQDEDLGTQYF | TGTGCCAGCATTCAAAAGGTCCAGGACGAAGATTTAGGTACGCAGTATTTT
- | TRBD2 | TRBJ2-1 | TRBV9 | CASSVAGLASNEQFF | TGTGCCAGCAGCGTCGCGGGACTAGCTTCCAATGAGCAGTTCTTC
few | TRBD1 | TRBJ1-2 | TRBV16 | CASSPMTGNGYTF | TGTGCCAGCAGCCCGATGACAGGGAATGGCTACACCTTC
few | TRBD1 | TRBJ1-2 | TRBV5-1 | CASSFQGANYGYTF | TGCGCCAGCAGCTTCCAGGGGGCCAACTATGGCTACACCTTC
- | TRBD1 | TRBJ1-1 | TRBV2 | CASRGDRNTEAFF | TGTGCCAGCAGGGGGGACAGGAACACTGAAGCTTTCTTT
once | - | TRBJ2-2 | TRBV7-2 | CASSFGRIGNTGELFF | TGTGCCAGCAGCTTCGGACGGATAGGAAACACCGGGGAGCTGTTTTTT
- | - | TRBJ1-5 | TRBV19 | CARASYSNQPQHF | TGTGCCAGAGCCTCGTATAGCAATCAGCCCCAGCATTTT
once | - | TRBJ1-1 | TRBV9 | CASSVVPLKGAEAFF | TGTGCCAGCAGCGTAGTCCCCCTGAAAGGGGCAGAAGCTTTCTTT
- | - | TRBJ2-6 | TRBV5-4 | CASSLASSGANVLTF | TGTGCCAGCAGCTTGGCAAGCTCTGGGGCCAACGTCCTGACTTTC
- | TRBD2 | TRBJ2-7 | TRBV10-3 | CAISEWRGVSYEQYF | TGTGCCATCAGTGAGTGGCGGGGGGTCTCCTACGAGCAGTACTTC
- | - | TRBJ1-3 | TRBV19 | CASTQGHSGNTIYF | TGTGCCAGTACACAGGGCCACTCTGGAAACACCATATATTTT